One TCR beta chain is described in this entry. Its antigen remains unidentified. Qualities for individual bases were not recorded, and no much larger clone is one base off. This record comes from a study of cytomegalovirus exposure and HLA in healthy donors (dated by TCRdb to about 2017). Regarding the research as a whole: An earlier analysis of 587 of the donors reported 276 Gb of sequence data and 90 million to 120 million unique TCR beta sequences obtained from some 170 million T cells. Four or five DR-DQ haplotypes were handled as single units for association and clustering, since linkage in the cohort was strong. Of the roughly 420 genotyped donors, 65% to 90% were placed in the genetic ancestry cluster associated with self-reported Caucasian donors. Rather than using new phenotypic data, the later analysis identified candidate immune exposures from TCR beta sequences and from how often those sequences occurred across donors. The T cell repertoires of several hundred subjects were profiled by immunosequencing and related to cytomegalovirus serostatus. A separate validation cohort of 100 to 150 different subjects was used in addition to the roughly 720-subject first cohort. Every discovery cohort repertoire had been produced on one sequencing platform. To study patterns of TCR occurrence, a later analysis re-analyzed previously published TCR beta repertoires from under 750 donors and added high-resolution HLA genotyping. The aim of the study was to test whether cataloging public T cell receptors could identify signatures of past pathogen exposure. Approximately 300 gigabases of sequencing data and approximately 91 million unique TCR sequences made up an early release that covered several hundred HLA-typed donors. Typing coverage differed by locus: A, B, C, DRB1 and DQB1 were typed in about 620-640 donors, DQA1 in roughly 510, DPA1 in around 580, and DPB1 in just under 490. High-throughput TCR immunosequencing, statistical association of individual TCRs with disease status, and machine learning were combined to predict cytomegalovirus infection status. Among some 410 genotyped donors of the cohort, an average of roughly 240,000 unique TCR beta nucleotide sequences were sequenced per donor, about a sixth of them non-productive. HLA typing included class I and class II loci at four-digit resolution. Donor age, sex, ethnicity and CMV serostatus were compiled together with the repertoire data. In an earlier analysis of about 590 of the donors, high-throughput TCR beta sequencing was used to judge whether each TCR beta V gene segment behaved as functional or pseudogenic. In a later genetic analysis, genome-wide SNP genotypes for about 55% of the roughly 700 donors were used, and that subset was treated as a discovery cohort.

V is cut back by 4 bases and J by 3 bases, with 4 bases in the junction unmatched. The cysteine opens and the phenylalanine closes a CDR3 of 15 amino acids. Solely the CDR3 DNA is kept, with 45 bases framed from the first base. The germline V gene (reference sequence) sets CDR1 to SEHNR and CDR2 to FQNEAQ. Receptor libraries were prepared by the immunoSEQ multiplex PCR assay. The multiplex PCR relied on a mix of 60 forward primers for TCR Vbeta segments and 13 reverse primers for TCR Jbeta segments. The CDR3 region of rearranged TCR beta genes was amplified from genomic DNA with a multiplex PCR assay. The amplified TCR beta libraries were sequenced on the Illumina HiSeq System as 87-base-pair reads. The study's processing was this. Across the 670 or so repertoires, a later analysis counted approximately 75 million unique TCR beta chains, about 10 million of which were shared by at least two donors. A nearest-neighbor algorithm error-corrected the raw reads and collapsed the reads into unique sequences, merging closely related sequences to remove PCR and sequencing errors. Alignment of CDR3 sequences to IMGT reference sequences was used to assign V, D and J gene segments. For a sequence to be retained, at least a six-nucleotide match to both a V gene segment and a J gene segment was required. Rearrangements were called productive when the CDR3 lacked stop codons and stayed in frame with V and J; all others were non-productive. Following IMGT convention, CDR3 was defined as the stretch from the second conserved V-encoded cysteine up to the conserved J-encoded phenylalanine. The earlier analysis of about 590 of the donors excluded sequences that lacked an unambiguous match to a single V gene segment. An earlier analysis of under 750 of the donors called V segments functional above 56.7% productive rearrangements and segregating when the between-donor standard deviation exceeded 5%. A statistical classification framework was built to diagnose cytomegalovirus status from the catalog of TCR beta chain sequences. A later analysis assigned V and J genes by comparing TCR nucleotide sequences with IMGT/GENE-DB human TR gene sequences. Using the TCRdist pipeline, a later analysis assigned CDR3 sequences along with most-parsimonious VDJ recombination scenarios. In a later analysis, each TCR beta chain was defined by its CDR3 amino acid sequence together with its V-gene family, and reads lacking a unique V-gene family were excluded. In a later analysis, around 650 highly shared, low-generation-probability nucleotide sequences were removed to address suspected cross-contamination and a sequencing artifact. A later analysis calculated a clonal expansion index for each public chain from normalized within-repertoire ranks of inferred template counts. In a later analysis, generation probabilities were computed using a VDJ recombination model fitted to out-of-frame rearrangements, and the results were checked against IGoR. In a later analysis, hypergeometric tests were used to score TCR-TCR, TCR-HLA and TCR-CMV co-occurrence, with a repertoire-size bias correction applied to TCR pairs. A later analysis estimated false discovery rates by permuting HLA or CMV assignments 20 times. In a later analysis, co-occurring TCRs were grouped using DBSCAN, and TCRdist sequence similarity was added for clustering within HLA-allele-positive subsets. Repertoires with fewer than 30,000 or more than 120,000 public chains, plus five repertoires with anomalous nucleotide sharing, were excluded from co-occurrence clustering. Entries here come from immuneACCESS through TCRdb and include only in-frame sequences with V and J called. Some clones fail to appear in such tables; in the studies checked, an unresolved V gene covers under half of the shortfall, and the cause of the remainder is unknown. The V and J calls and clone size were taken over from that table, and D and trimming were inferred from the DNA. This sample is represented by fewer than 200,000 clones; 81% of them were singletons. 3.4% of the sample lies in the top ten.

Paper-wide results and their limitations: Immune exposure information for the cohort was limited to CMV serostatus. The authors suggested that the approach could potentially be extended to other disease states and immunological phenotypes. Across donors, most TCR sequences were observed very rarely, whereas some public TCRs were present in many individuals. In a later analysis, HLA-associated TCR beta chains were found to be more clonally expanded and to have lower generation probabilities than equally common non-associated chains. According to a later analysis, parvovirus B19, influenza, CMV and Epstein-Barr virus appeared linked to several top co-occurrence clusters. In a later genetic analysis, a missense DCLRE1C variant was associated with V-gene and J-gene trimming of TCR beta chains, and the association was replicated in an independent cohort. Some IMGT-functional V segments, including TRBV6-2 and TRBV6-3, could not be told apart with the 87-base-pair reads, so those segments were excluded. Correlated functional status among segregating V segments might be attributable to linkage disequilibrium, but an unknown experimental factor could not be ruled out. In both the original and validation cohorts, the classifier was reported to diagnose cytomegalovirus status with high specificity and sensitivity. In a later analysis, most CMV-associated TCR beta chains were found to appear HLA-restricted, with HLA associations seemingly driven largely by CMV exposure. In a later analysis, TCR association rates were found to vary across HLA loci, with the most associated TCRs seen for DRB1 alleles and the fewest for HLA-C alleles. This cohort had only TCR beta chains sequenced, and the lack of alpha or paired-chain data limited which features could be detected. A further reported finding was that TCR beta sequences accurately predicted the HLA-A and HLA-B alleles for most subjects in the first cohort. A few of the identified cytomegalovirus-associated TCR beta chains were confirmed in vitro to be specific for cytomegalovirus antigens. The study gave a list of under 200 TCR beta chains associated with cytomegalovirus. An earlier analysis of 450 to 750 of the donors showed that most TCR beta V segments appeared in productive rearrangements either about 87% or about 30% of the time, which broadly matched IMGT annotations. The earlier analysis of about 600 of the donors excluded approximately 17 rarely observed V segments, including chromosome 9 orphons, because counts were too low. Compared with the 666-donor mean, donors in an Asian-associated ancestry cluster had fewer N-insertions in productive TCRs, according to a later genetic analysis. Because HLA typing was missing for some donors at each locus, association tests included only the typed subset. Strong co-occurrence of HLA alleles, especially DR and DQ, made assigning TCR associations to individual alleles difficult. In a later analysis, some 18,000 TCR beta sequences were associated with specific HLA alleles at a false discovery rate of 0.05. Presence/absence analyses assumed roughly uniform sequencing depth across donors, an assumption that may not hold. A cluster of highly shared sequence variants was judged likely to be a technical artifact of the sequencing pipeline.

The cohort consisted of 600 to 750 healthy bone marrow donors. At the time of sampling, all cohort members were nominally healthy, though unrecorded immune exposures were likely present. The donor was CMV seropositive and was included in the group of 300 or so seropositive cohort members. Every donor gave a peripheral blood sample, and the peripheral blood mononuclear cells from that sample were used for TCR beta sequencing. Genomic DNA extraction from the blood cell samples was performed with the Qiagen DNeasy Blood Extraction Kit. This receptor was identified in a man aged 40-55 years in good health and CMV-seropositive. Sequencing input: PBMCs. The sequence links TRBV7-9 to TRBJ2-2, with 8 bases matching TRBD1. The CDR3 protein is CASSYRTGYTGELFF. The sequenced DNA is TGTGCCAGCAGCTACCGGACAGGGTACACCGGGGAGCTGTTTTTT.